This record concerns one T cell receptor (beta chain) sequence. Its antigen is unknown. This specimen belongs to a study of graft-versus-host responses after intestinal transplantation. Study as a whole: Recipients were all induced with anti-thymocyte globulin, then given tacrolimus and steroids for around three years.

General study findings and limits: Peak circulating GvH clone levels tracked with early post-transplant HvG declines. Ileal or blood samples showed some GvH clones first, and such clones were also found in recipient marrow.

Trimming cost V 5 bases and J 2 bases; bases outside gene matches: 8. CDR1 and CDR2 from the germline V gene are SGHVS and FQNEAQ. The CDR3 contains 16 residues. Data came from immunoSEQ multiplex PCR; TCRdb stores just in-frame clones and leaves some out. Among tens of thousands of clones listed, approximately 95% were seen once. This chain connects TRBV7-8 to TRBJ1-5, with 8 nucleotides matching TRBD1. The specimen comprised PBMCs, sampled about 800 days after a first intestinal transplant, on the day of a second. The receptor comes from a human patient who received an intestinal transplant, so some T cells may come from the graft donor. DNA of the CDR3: TGTGCCAGCAGCGCCTTACAGGGGGGGGGCAATCAGCCCCAGCATTTT. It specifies CASSALQGGGNQPQHF. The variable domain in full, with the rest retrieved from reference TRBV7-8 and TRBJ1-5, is GAGVSQSPRYKVAKRGQDVALRCDPISGHVSLFWYQQALGQGPEFLTYFQNEAQLDKSGLPSDRFFAERPEGSVSTLKIQRTQQEDSAVYLCASSALQGGGNQPQHFGDGTRLSIL.